Following are 17 T cell receptor beta chains from one sample sequenced in a study of blood T cell repertoires in COVID-19. Sequencing used immunoSEQ multiplex PCR; TCRdb keeps in-frame clones, though not all of them. The data contain some 200,000 clones, about 82% of them singletons. Sequencing was performed on peripheral blood. The receptor source for this set is a man aged 55 to 70 with COVID-19, enrolled during active disease.

The chain recombines TRBV25-1 with TRBJ2-1; 7 nucleotides line up with TRBD2. V lost 3 bases, J lost 5 bases, and 4 bases stayed unmatched. This CDR3 is built from 14 residues. Germline CDR1 and CDR2: MGHDK and SYGVNS. This CDR3 is CASSEREYHNEQFF. As DNA, the CDR3 is TGTGCCAGCAGTGAGCGGGAGTACCACAATGAGCAGTTCTTC. Full variable domain (remainder filled in from reference TRBV25-1 and TRBJ2-1): EADIYQTPRYLVIGTGKKITLECSQTMGHDKMYWYQQDPGMELHLIHYSYGVNSTEKGDLSSESTVSRIRTEHFPLTLESARPSHTSQYLCASSEREYHNEQFFGPGTRLTVL.

The chain recombines TRBV20-1 with TRBJ1-1; 7 nucleotides match TRBD1. The J segment lost 10 bases and the V segment lost 7 bases, leaving 9 bases of the junction unmatched. Germline CDR1 is DFQATT and CDR2 is SNEGSKA (reference sequence). CDR3 length: 11 amino acids. In nucleotides, the CDR3 is TGCAGTGGGGCCTCGGACAGGAGAGCTTTCTTT. As protein: CSGASDRRAFF.

The rearrangement uses TRBV10-2 and TRBJ1-4, with 10 bases fitting TRBD1. The CDR3 consists of 19 residues. Losses at the gene ends were 6 bases for V and 8 bases for J; bases not matched to a gene: 21. Germline V gene sequence: CDR1 WSHSY, CDR2 SAAADI. The CDR3 bases are TGCGCCAGCAGCGAACCGGGACAGGGGTCTACGGGCCGTAGAGAAAAACTGTTTTTT. Residues: CASSEPGQGSTGRREKLFF.

The chain is built from TRBV28 and TRBJ2-1, with TRBD2 matching over 7 bases. In germline, CDR1 is MDHEN, CDR2 SYDVKM. This CDR3 spans 14 amino acids. Trimming removed 3 bases from V and 4 bases from J; junction bases left unmatched: 3. CDR3 sequence: CASSLGRAYNEQFF. CDR3 nucleotide sequence: TGTGCCAGCAGTTTGGGGAGGGCGTACAATGAGCAGTTCTTC.

This chain joins TRBV12-3 or TRBV12-4 and TRBJ2-3; a weak D match, TRBD1 (5 bases). Trimming took off 3 bases at V and 2 bases at J, with 6 bases between the two ends. The CDR3 spans 13 residues. The CDR3 coding sequence is TGTGCCAGCAGTTTCAGGGTCACAGATACGCAGTATTTT. Translation gives CASSFRVTDTQYF.

The chain is built from TRBV14 and TRBJ2-1; no clear D gene. Trimming shortened V by 0 bases and J by 4 bases, and 7 bases separated the two germline ends. This CDR3 is built from 14 residues. Germline loops: CDR1 SGHDN, CDR2 FVKESK. DNA for the CDR3: TGTGCCAGCAGCCAAGACCACCAGTACAATGAGCAGTTCTTC. It encodes CASSQDHQYNEQFF.

The chain uses TRBV28 and TRBJ2-7; D is perhaps TRBD1 (6 bases). V gave up 3 bases and J gave up 2 bases, with 11 bases separating them. This CDR3 region has 14 residues. Germline assignment: CDR1 MDHEN and CDR2 SYDVKM. This CDR3 reads CASSFKDSPYEQYF. The DNA for the CDR3 is TGTGCCAGCAGTTTCAAGGACAGCCCCTACGAGCAGTACTTC.

The V call is TRBV7-9, the J call TRBJ1-1, with D perhaps TRBD1 (6 bases). In germline, CDR1 is SEHNR, CDR2 FQNEAQ (reference sequence). V lost 1 base and J 4 bases, leaving 7 bases between the germline ends. This CDR3 spans 13 amino acids. The CDR3 spells CASSLEGGTEAFF. CDR3 coding DNA: TGTGCCAGCAGCTTAGAAGGGGGCACTGAAGCTTTCTTT.

The CDR3 region has the DNA TGTGCCAGCAGAGGCGGGACAGGGATAACCTACGAGCAGTACTTC. Protein product: CASRGGTGITYEQYF. This rearrangement joins TRBV5-4 to TRBJ2-7, with TRBD1 matching over 9 bases. The CDR3 consists of 15 residues. Trimming at V came to 5 bases and at J to 2 bases, leaving 8 bases not matched to a gene. Germline assignment: CDR1 SGHNT and CDR2 YYREEE (reference sequence). Full variable domain (outside the CDR3, taken from reference TRBV5-4 and TRBJ2-7): ETGVTQSPTHLIKTRGQQVTLRCSSQSGHNTVSWYQQALGQGPQFIFQYYREEENGRGNFPPRFSGLQFPNYSSELNVNALELDDSALYLCASRGGTGITYEQYFGPGTRLTVT.

This clone was seen a few times. The chain recombines TRBV27 with TRBJ1-6, with D possibly TRBD1 on 5 matching bases. V gave up 4 bases and J gave up 6 bases, with 16 bases separating them. Germline CDR1 and CDR2: MNHEY and SMNVEV (reference sequence). This CDR3 has 16 amino acids. The CDR3 sequence: CASSYSPAGLNSPLHF. The CDR3 DNA reads as TGTGCCAGCAGTTACTCCCCCGCGGGGCTTAATTCACCCCTCCACTTT.

This chain connects TRBV29-1 to TRBJ2-7, with D possibly being TRBD1 (5 bases). The germline CDR1 and CDR2 sequences are SQVTM and ANQGSEA. The CDR3 covers 13 residues. With 3 bases removed from V and 0 bases from J, the gap between germline ends came to 9 bases. CDR3 loop: CSVETESSYEQYF. The CDR3 DNA follows: TGCAGCGTTGAGACAGAAAGCTCCTACGAGCAGTACTTC.

The V gene is TRBV9, the J gene TRBJ1-4, with D possibly being TRBD1 (5 bases). Germline loops: CDR1 SGDLS, CDR2 YYNGEE. The CDR3 loop spans 15 amino acids. V was shortened by 0 bases and J by 7 bases, with 13 bases between the two germline ends. The CDR3 spells CASSVGRGYGEKLFF. CDR3 nucleotides: TGTGCCAGCAGCGTAGGAAGGGGATACGGTGAAAAACTGTTTTTT.

The chain uses TRBV19 and TRBJ2-1, with a tentative D call TRBD1 (6 bases). V lost 5 bases to trimming and J lost 2 bases, with 16 bases between them. The germline CDR1 and CDR2 sequences are LNHDA and SQIVND (reference sequence). The CDR3 runs to 16 residues. This CDR3 reads CASSVGAAAAYNEQFF. In nucleotides, the CDR3 is TGTGCCAGTAGTGTGGGGGCGGCCGCCGCCTACAATGAGCAGTTCTTC.

The chain links TRBV20-1 to TRBJ2-3; TRBD2 matches 8 bases. V shed 3 bases, J shed 0 bases, and the junction held 5 bases outside the gene matches. CDR1 DFQATT and CDR2 SNEGSKA come from the germline V gene (reference sequence). The CDR3 length is 15 residues. This CDR3 reads CSASTAGGSTDTQYF. In DNA form, the CDR3 reads TGCAGTGCTAGTACCGCGGGAGGAAGCACAGATACGCAGTATTTT.

The gene calls are TRBV7-2 and TRBJ2-1; D unclear. CDR1 is SGHTA and CDR2 is FQGNSA in the germline V gene. V was trimmed by 8 bases and J by 0 bases, leaving 8 bases between them. CDR3 length: 13 amino acids. The CDR3 sequence: CASSSGSYNEQFF. CDR3 in DNA: TGTGCCAGCTCTAGTGGCTCCTACAATGAGCAGTTCTTC. The full variable domain, its missing parts supplied by reference TRBV7-2 and TRBJ2-1, is GAGVSQSPSNKVTEKGKDVELRCDPISGHTALYWYRQSLGQGLEFLIYFQGNSAPDKSGLPSDRFSAERTGGSVSTLTIQRTQQEDSAVYLCASSSGSYNEQFFGPGTRLTVL.

The chain carries TRBV6-6 and TRBJ1-1; no firm D call. The ends were cut back, 11 bases at V and 5 bases at J, with 21 bases in the middle. Germline lookup yields CDR1 MNHNY and CDR2 SVGAGI (reference sequence). The CDR3 has 14 residues. The CDR3: CAASSDRWRTEAFF. The CDR3 DNA reads TGTGCCGCTTCGTCAGACCGTTGGCGGACTGAAGCTTTCTTT.

This clone showed up just a few times. The V call is TRBV2, the J call TRBJ1-4; TRBD1 might be the D (5 bases). V lost 1 base and J lost 10, with 13 bases in between. The CDR3 has 14 residues. The germline V gene has CDR1 SNHLY and CDR2 FYNNEI. CDR3 protein: CASSEEPGFGKLFF. Written as DNA, the CDR3 is TGTGCCAGCAGTGAAGAGCCAGGGTTCGGAAAACTGTTTTTT.